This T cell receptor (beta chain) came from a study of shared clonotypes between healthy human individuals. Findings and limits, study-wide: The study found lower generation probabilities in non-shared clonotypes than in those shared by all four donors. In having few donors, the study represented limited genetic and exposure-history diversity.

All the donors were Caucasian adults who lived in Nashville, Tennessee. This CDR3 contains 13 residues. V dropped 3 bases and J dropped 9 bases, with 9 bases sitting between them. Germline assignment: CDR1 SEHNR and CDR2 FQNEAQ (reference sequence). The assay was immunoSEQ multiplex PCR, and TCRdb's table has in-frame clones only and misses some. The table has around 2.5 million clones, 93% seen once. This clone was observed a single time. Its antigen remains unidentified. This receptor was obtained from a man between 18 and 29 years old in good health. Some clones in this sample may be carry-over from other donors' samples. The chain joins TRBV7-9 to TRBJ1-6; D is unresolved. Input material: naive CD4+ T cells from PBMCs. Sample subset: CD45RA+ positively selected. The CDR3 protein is CASSLVASSPLHF. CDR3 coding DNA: TGTGCCAGCAGCTTGGTGGCGAGTTCACCCCTCCACTTT.